This passage covers 4 T cell receptor beta chains from one sample sequenced in a study of blood T cell repertoires in COVID-19. This table comes from immunoSEQ multiplex PCR, and its TCRdb copy is limited to in-frame clones, with some not included. Counted here are 150,000 to 200,000 clones, about four fifths occurring once; the ten biggest clones make up less than 4%. Sample: PBMCs or T cells enriched from blood (not recorded which). The source of these receptors is a woman aged 55 to 70 who had recovered from COVID-19.

V and J are TRBV9 and TRBJ2-5, with D perhaps matching TRBD2 (5 bases). The germline CDR1 and CDR2 sequences are SGDLS and YYNGEE. V was pared by 6 bases and J by 3 bases, with 6 bases between. The CDR3 runs to 11 residues. DNA for the CDR3: TGTGCCAGCATCGGGAAAGAGACCCAGTACTTC. Translation gives CASIGKETQYF.

The V gene is TRBV28, the J gene TRBJ1-5; D gene ambiguous. CDR1 and CDR2 (germline): MDHEN, SYDVKM. The CDR3 length is 14 residues. Trimming removed 6 bases at V and 0 bases at J, with 9 bases between. The CDR3 sequence: CASRTQNSNQPQHF. CDR3 DNA: TGTGCCAGCAGAACCCAGAATAGCAATCAGCCCCAGCATTTT.

Here the CDR3 reads CASSFYTTNEKLFF. The DNA for the CDR3 is TGTGCCAGCAGCTTTTATACAACTAATGAAAAACTGTTTTTT. V usage is TRBV7-8 and J usage is TRBJ1-4; no definite D call. The CDR3 is 14 amino acids. The germline CDR1 and CDR2 sequences are SGHVS and FQNEAQ. V was pared by 3 bases and J by 0 bases, with 5 bases between. Together with reference TRBV7-8 and TRBJ1-4, the CDR3 gives the full variable domain: GAGVSQSPRYKVAKRGQDVALRCDPISGHVSLFWYQQALGQGPEFLTYFQNEAQLDKSGLPSDRFFAERPEGSVSTLKIQRTQQEDSAVYLCASSFYTTNEKLFFGSGTQLSVL.

This clone has just a few counts. The chain carries TRBV14 and TRBJ2-7; 8 nucleotides agree with TRBD1. The germline gives CDR1 SGHDN, CDR2 FVKESK. With 4 bases clipped from V and 1 base from J, the junction kept 6 bases outside the gene matches. CDR3 size: 15 residues. The DNA of the CDR3 is TGTGCCAGCAGCCCCACCGGGACAGGTTCCTACGAGCAGTACTTC. Protein product: CASSPTGTGSYEQYF. Looking up the rest from reference TRBV14 and TRBJ2-7 gives the full variable domain: EAGVTQFPSHSVIEKGQTVTLRCDPISGHDNLYWYRRVMGKEIKFLLHFVKESKQDESGMPNNRFLAERTGGTYSTLKVQPAELEDSGVYFCASSPTGTGSYEQYFGPGTRLTVT.